This TCR beta chain was sequenced for a study of cytomegalovirus exposure and HLA in healthy donors. The PCR used 60 Vbeta and 13 Jbeta primers. Clones were read by immunoSEQ multiplex PCR, and TCRdb kept only the in-frame ones, dropping some. Here the sample table reports 56,000 or so clones. Though probably carrying unrecorded immune exposures, donors were nominally healthy at sampling. Germline V gene lookup returns CDR1 LNHDA and CDR2 SQIVND (reference sequence). CDR3 length: 16 amino acids. With 6 bases clipped from V and 2 bases from J, the junction kept 10 bases outside the gene matches. Study observations and caveats: Most TCR sequences showed up rarely, but some public TCRs showed up in many donors. Later work associated more than 15,000 TCR beta sequences with HLA alleles at 0.05 false discovery rate. DRB1 had the most TCR associations and HLA-C the fewest, a later analysis found, with rates varying by HLA locus.

As concerns this clone: Its antigen remains unknown.

What was sequenced was PBMCs. The rearrangement links TRBV19 to TRBJ2-3; 8 bases agree with TRBD1. This sequence originates from a man between 40 and 49 years old in good health and CMV-seropositive. CDR3 in amino acids: CASRGTGTSFTDTQYF. The CDR3 nucleotides are TGTGCCAGTAGGGGGACAGGTACTTCCTTCACAGATACGCAGTATTTT.